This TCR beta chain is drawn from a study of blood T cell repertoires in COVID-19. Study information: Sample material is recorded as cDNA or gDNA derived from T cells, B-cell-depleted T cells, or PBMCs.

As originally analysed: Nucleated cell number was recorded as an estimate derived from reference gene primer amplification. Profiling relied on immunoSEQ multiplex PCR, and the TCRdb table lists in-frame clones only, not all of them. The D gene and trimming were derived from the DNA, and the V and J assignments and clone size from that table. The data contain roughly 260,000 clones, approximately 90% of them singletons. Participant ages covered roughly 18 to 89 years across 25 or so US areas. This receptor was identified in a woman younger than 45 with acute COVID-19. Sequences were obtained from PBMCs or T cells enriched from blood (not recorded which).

The CDR3 DNA follows: TGTGCCAGCAGCCCCCTCACCGCTATTTTTAACACTGAAGCTTTCTTT. Protein sequence: CASSPLTAIFNTEAFF. The rearrangement links TRBV28 to TRBJ1-1, with unresolved D. Germline CDR1 is MDHEN and CDR2 is SYDVKM. Trimming removed 6 bases at V and 2 bases at J, with 19 bases between. The CDR3 covers 16 residues.